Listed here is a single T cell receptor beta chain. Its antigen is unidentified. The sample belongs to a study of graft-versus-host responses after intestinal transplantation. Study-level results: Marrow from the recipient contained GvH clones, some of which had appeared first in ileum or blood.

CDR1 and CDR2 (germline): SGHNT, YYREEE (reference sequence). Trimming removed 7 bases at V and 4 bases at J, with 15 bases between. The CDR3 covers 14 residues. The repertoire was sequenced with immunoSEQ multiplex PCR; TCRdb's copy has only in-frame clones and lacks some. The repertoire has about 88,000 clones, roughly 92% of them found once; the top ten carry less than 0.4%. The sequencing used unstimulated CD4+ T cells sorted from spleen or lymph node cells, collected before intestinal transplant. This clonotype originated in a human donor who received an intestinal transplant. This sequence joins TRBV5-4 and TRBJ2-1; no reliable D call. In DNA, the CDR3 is TGTGCCAGCCGTCCCAGCGCGGAGTACAATGAGCAGTTCTTC. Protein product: CASRPSAEYNEQFF.